Listed here is a single T cell receptor beta chain. Original handling: Amplification of reference gene primers provided the estimated nucleated cell counts. Produced via immunoSEQ multiplex PCR; TCRdb's table is partial and in-frame only. Clonal size and the V and J genes are those of that table, whereas D and trimming came from the DNA. The repertoire holds 400,000 or so clones, with around 87% as singletons. These data belong to a study of blood T cell repertoires in COVID-19. Study as a whole: Donors in the United States, Italy and Spain gave samples during acute or convalescent COVID-19. The cDNA or gDNA used as material had been derived from T cells, B-cell-depleted T cells, or PBMCs.

Germline V lookup: CDR1 GTSNPN, CDR2 SVGIG (reference sequence). V lost 0 bases to trimming and J lost 6 bases, with 6 bases between them. The CDR3 covers 12 residues. The rearrangement joins TRBV30 to TRBJ1-5; D unresolved. This TCR came from a human donor in a cohort sampled during active COVID-19. The sequencing sample was made of peripheral blood. The CDR3: CAWSVLGQPQHF. DNA for the CDR3: TGTGCCTGGAGTGTACTTGGTCAGCCCCAGCATTTT.